These 23 T cell receptor beta chains came from one sample sequenced in a study of metastatic and nonmetastatic thyroid tumors. TCRdb re-called clones via MiXCR from the PCR reads. The data show about 15,000 clones, roughly 36% seen once. Thyroid surgery was performed in patients who had received no treatment beforehand. Sequencing was performed on tumor tissue. The receptors derive from a male donor with papillary thyroid cancer or a benign thyroid nodule (not recorded which). Some clones in this sample may be carry-over from other donors' samples.

This chain links TRBV11-2 with TRBJ2-7, with D perhaps TRBD2 (5 bases). The ends were cut back, 3 bases at V and 2 bases at J, with 17 bases in the middle. Germline CDR1 SGHAT, CDR2 FQNNGV. This CDR3 region has 16 residues. CDR3 nucleotide sequence: TGTGCCAGCAGCTTGGAGAGGGTTGGTTGGGCCTACGAGCAGTACTTC. Its protein is CASSLERVGWAYEQYF.

This clone was observed at least ten times. The J gene is TRBJ1-1, the V gene TRBV18, with a weak D call TRBD1 (5 bases). Trimming took 6 bases from V and 1 from J, leaving 12 bases between them. This CDR3 has 14 amino acids. The V gene's germline CDR1 is KGHSH and CDR2 LQKENI. The CDR3 loop reads CASSPGLSNTEAFF. CDR3 nucleotide sequence: TGTGCCAGCTCCCCGGGACTGTCGAACACTGAAGCTTTCTTT.

A few counts support this clone. This clone may be a read error of a much larger clone one base away. At the DNA level, this CDR3 is encoded by other sequences in the same sample as well. The chain combines TRBV20-1 with TRBJ1-1; 9 nucleotides match TRBD1. CDR3 length: 17 residues. The trim removed 1 base at V and 4 bases at J, leaving 13 bases unmatched. CDR1 DFQATT and CDR2 SNEGSKA come from the germline V gene (reference sequence). CDR3 amino acids: CSARVTPGQGVGTEAFF. DNA of the CDR3: TGCAGTGCTAGAGTGACACCGGGACAGGGCGTGGGCACTGAAGCTTTCTTT.

This clone occurred a few times. This chain joins TRBV6-2 or TRBV6-3 and TRBJ1-2, with no clear D. The CDR3 is 15 residues long. Trimming cost V 0 bases and J 5 bases, with 13 bases left between them. CDR1 and CDR2 from the germline V gene are MNHEY and SVGEGT. The CDR3 loop reads CASSYSGPTAYGYTF. In DNA form, the CDR3 reads TGTGCCAGCAGTTACTCCGGACCTACGGCTTATGGCTACACCTTC.

This clone showed up many times. The chain carries TRBV11-3 and TRBJ2-7, with a possible D match to TRBD2 (5 bases). This CDR3 region has 14 residues. V was shortened by 4 bases and J by 2 bases, with 12 bases between the two germline ends. CDR1 and CDR2 from the germline V gene are SGHNT and YENEEA. The CDR3 protein is CASSSNRGTYEQYF. In DNA, the CDR3 is TGTGCCAGCAGCTCCAACCGGGGAACCTACGAGCAGTACTTC.

Of note for this clone: A junction end diverges from the germline sequence, so it may reflect a read error. The J gene is TRBJ2-2, the V gene TRBV4-1; D is possibly TRBD1 or TRBD2 (6 bases each). The germline V gene has CDR1 MGHRA and CDR2 YSYEKL. The CDR3 extends over 16 amino acids. The CDR3 DNA follows: TGCGCCAGCAGCCAGCTCGGGAGTTGGGACACCGTGGAGCTGTTTTTT. Protein: CASSQLGSWDTVELFF.

The table lists this clone with many counts. The rearrangement uses TRBV5-1 and TRBJ2-1; maybe TRBD2 (6 bases). The CDR3 has 13 residues. V gave up 5 bases and J gave up 3 bases, with 9 bases separating them. Germline assignment: CDR1 SGHRS and CDR2 YFSETQ. DNA for the CDR3: TGCGCCAGCAGGGGTAGCGGCTACAATGAGCAGTTCTTC. Protein product: CASRGSGYNEQFF.

As to this clone: A read error is likely, as this CDR3 ends without the conserved phenylalanine or tryptophan. This sequence joins TRBV5-4 and TRBJ2-7, with D unresolved. The germline V gene encodes CDR1 SGHNT and CDR2 YYREEE (reference sequence). CDR3 length: 15 residues. Trimming shortened V by 6 bases and J by 2 bases, and 18 bases separated the two germline ends. CDR3 sequence reads: CASTGYGNPTYEQYL. DNA for the CDR3: TGTGCCAGCACTGGTTACGGTAACCCAACCTACGAGCAGTACCTC.

J is TRBJ2-5 and V is TRBV25-1; 9 bases fit TRBD2. Germline CDR1 MGHDK, CDR2 SYGVNS. With V trimmed by 2 bases and J by 3 bases, 7 bases remained unmatched. The CDR3 spans 16 residues. For the CDR3, the DNA is TGTGCCAGCAGTGAAAAGGTAGCGGGAGTTAAAGAGACCCAGTACTTC. Encoded protein: CASSEKVAGVKETQYF.

The table lists this clone with a few counts. The gene calls are TRBV28 and TRBJ2-7, with D perhaps being TRBD1 or TRBD2 (5 bases each). The V and J ends lost 4 bases and 3 bases respectively, with 10 bases between them. The CDR3 length is 13 residues. Germline V gives CDR1 MDHEN, CDR2 SYDVKM. The CDR3 DNA sequence: TGTGCCAGCAGTTCCGGTGGGGGCTACGAGCAGTACTTC. Translating it yields CASSSGGGYEQYF.

This clone is medium-sized. This rearrangement joins TRBV27 to TRBJ2-7, with D tentatively TRBD2 (6 bases). CDR3 length: 14 residues. In germline, CDR1 is MNHEY, CDR2 SMNVEV (reference sequence). V lost 7 bases and J lost 4, with 17 bases in between. CDR3 region: CASTRLDHLYEQYF. CDR3 sequence (DNA): TGTGCCAGCACGAGACTAGATCATCTATACGAGCAGTACTTC.

The chain carries TRBV6-2 or TRBV6-3 and TRBJ2-7; D may be TRBD2 (5 bases). This CDR3 spans 17 amino acids. Trimming shortened V by 4 bases and J by 0 bases, and 19 bases separated the two germline ends. The germline V gene encodes CDR1 MNHEY and CDR2 SVGEGT. The CDR3 DNA follows: TGTGCCAGCAGTTCCTACGTACGGGCGGGCAGCTCCTACGAGCAGTACTTC. It specifies CASSSYVRAGSSYEQYF.

The V call is TRBV6-2 or TRBV6-3, the J call TRBJ2-3; D gene ambiguous. This CDR3 is built from 13 residues. Germline V gives CDR1 MNHEY, CDR2 SVGEGT. V dropped 7 bases and J dropped 4 bases, with 12 bases sitting between them. CDR3 sequence: CASNLRHSDTQYF. The CDR3 DNA sequence: TGTGCCAGCAACTTAAGACACTCAGATACGCAGTATTTT.

This clone appeared a few times. The conserved closing phenylalanine or tryptophan is absent in this CDR3, likely reflecting a read error. The chain carries TRBV5-4 and TRBJ1-2; possible D gene TRBD1, 5 bases. Germline V gene sequence: CDR1 SGHNT, CDR2 YYREEE (reference sequence). CDR3 size: 15 residues. The CDR3 sequence: CAGSLLEGRNNGYTL. In DNA form, the CDR3 reads TGTGCCGGCAGCCTACTTGAGGGGCGGAACAATGGCTACACCCTC.

This clone occurred once. The J gene is TRBJ2-5, the V gene TRBV24-1; possibly TRBD1 for D (5 bases). V lost 5 bases and J lost 5, with 11 bases in between. Per the germline V gene, CDR1 is KGHDR and CDR2 is SFDVKD. The CDR3 totals 13 residues. The CDR3 loop is CATSVPGWETQYF. The CDR3 DNA is TGTGCCACCAGTGTCCCAGGGTGGGAGACCCAGTACTTC.

V usage is TRBV5-4 and J usage is TRBJ2-1; no firm D call. Per germline, CDR1 SGHNT and CDR2 YYREEE (reference sequence). The ends were cut back, 0 bases at V and 5 bases at J, with 6 bases in the middle. The CDR3 has 13 residues. The CDR3 reads CASSLGRHNEQFF. CDR3 nucleotides: TGTGCCAGCAGCTTGGGACGCCACAATGAGCAGTTCTTC. The whole variable domain, filled in from reference TRBV5-4 and TRBJ2-1, reads ETGVTQSPTHLIKTRGQQVTLRCSSQSGHNTVSWYQQALGQGPQFIFQYYREEENGRGNFPPRFSGLQFPNYSSELNVNALELDDSALYLCASSLGRHNEQFFGPGTRLTVL.

This clone is a singleton in its sample. Compared with germline, one end of the junction differs, possibly owing to a read error. The CDR3 reads CSDTGGSPLNF. The CDR3 DNA reads TGCAGTGATACCGGGGGTTCACCCCTCAACTTT. The chain is built from TRBV20-1 and TRBJ1-6, with D possibly matching TRBD1 (5 bases). The CDR3 extends over 11 amino acids. CDR1 and CDR2 (germline): DFQATT, SNEGSKA (reference sequence).

This clone has just a few counts. CDR3 sequence reads: CASSYSGPYEQYF. The CDR3 nucleotides are TGTGCCAGCAGTTACTCAGGACCCTACGAGCAGTACTTC. The chain employs TRBV6-6 and TRBJ2-7; no definite D call. Per germline, CDR1 MNHNY and CDR2 SVGAGI (reference sequence). V was trimmed by 0 bases and J by 2 bases, leaving 5 bases between them. This CDR3 is built from 13 residues.

This clone came up a few times. V and J are TRBV6-1 and TRBJ2-7; 7 positions match TRBD2. CDR3 length: 13 amino acids. The germline gives CDR1 MNHNS, CDR2 SASEGT. V gave up 7 bases and J gave up 6 bases; unmatched junction bases: 9. CDR3 nucleotides: TGTGCCAGCACCACCGCCGGGAGGCGCGAGCAGTACTTC. Translation gives CASTTAGRREQYF.

The chain couples TRBV6-1 to TRBJ2-7; D may be TRBD1 (6 bases). Germline V gene sequence: CDR1 MNHNS, CDR2 SASEGT. The V end was cut by 6 bases, the J end by 0 bases, with 15 bases between. The CDR3 runs 15 residues. CDR3 coding DNA: TGTGCCAGCAGGGAGACCGGGACAAACTCCTACGAGCAGTACTTC. This sequence encodes CASRETGTNSYEQYF.

As for this clone: Its ends do not fully match the called genes, so a read error is possible. This rearrangement joins TRBV7-7 to TRBJ2-1, with D possibly being TRBD2 (7 bases). Looked up from germline, CDR1 is SSHAT and CDR2 is FNYEAQ (reference sequence). CDR3 size: 17 residues. The CDR3 sequence is CASSLGLAVGGGNEQFF. CDR3 in DNA: TGTGCTAGCAGCTTAGGGCTAGCGGTGGGGGGCGGCAATGAGCAGTTCTTC.

This chain links TRBV28 with TRBJ1-1, with D unclear. The germline CDR1 and CDR2 sequences are MDHEN and SYDVKM. The CDR3 covers 13 residues. Trimming removed 3 bases at V and 0 bases at J, with 5 bases between. The CDR3: CASSFTVNTEAFF. The CDR3 DNA is TGTGCCAGCAGTTTTACGGTGAACACTGAAGCTTTCTTT.

This clone showed up just a few times. The CDR3 DNA reads as TGTGCCAGCGGCTTAGTGGTTTGGCAAGTGGAGACCCAGTACTTC. This codes for CASGLVVWQVETQYF. The genes are TRBV6-2 or TRBV6-3 and TRBJ2-5, with D unresolved. The CDR3 contains 15 residues. CDR1 and CDR2 from the germline V gene are MNHEY and SVGEGT. V was shortened by 8 bases and J by 5 bases, with 21 bases between the two germline ends.